What follows describes a single TCR beta chain. TCRdb's copy holds only in-frame clones and misses some; the assay was immunoSEQ multiplex PCR. Of about 2.1 million clones in the sample, just over 90% are singletons; the top ten hold about 1.8%. The V gene end was trimmed by 5 bases and the J gene end by 4 bases; junction bases not matched to a gene: 8. Germline V CDR1 and CDR2: SGHVS, FQNEAQ. The CDR3 covers 14 residues. This sample is drawn from a study of shared clonotypes between healthy human individuals. Looking at the study overall: Per donor, three plates held CD4 naive cells, three held CD4 memory, two held CD8 naive and one held CD8 memory.

Only CD45RO-negative cells positively selected for CCR7 counted as naive CD8 cells, so terminally differentiated effector memory CD45RA+ cells were excluded. The TCR originated in a man in his late teens or twenties in good health. Some clones in this sample may be carry-over from other donors' samples. The V call is TRBV7-8, the J call TRBJ2-7; 7 nucleotides align to TRBD1. The sequenced sample was naive CD8+ T cells from PBMCs. For the CDR3, the DNA is TGTGCCAGCAGCCCATATACAGGGGAGTACGAGCAGTACTTC. It specifies CASSPYTGEYEQYF. The full variable domain, its missing parts supplied by reference TRBV7-8 and TRBJ2-7, is GAGVSQSPRYKVAKRGQDVALRCDPISGHVSLFWYQQALGQGPEFLTYFQNEAQLDKSGLPSDRFFAERPEGSVSTLKIQRTQQEDSAVYLCASSPYTGEYEQYFGPGTRLTVT.